These 21 T cell receptor beta chains were sequenced from one sample in a study of CD8 T cells in Susac syndrome. The authors reverse transcribed roughly 0.5 to 1 ug RNA with random hexamers. TCRdb itself ran the immunoSEQ multiplex PCR reads through MiXCR, one entry per CDR3 protein. The sample contains about 200,000 distinct CDR3 sequences, around 90% of which appear only once. The specimen sequenced was CD8+ T cells from PBMCs. Source of these receptors: a human donor with multiple sclerosis.

There are a few counts of this clonotype. This chain links TRBV6-5 with TRBJ2-7; 7 nucleotides align to TRBD1. The CDR3 covers 14 residues. Per germline, CDR1 MNHEY and CDR2 SVGAGI. Trimming cost V 7 bases and J 0 bases; bases outside gene matches: 6. The CDR3 DNA sequence: TGTGCCAGCACCCCGACAGGGAACTCCTACGAGCAGTACTTC. Translating it yields CASTPTGNSYEQYF.

The chain employs TRBV5-8 and TRBJ2-1, with a tentative D call TRBD2 (7 bases). The V gene's germline CDR1 is SGHTS and CDR2 YDEGEE. Deletions cut 3 bases from V and 10 bases from J, with 17 bases between. CDR3 length: 14 residues. The CDR3 DNA is TGTGCCAGCAGCTGGGGGCGGGGGCCCACAGAGCAGTTCTTC. The encoded protein is CASSWGRGPTEQFF.

The J gene is TRBJ1-3, the V gene TRBV30; D is unclear. The CDR3 sequence is 12 residues long. Trimming took off 0 bases at V and 4 bases at J, with 4 bases between the two ends. The germline V gene encodes CDR1 GTSNPN and CDR2 SVGIG (reference sequence). CDR3 DNA: TGTGCCTGGAGTGTATTAGGAAACACCATATATTTT. As protein: CAWSVLGNTIYF.

The chain combines TRBV4-1 with TRBJ2-5, with D perhaps matching TRBD1 (5 bases). There are 14 residues in the CDR3. The V gene's germline CDR1 is MGHRA and CDR2 YSYEKL. The V gene lost 1 base and the J gene lost 4 bases, with 10 bases spanning the gap. CDR3 in amino acids: CASSQVQDGETQYF. CDR3 coding DNA: TGCGCCAGCAGCCAAGTACAGGACGGAGAGACCCAGTACTTC.

CDR3 protein: CASSSGISYNEQFF. In nucleotides, the CDR3 is TGTGCCAGCAGCTCAGGGATCTCCTACAATGAGCAGTTCTTC. This chain uses TRBV7-9 with TRBJ2-1, with a possible D match to TRBD1 (5 bases). V lost 4 bases and J lost 0, with 7 bases in between. Germline V gene lookup returns CDR1 SEHNR and CDR2 FQNEAQ (reference sequence). The CDR3 covers 14 residues.

This sequence joins TRBV11-1 and TRBJ2-5; TRBD2 matches 13 bases. CDR1 is SGHAT and CDR2 is FQDESV in the germline V gene (reference sequence). CDR3 length: 21 amino acids. V was pared by 4 bases and J by 1 base, with 18 bases of the junction left unmatched. CDR3 loop: CASSSPTGTSGTGTPQETQYF. The DNA for the CDR3 is TGTGCCAGCAGCTCGCCCACCGGGACTAGCGGGACGGGGACCCCCCAAGAGACCCAGTACTTC.

The chain is built from TRBV19 and TRBJ2-6; 7 bases match TRBD1. The CDR3 spans 18 residues. V lost 7 bases and J lost 0; bases outside the gene matches: 12. CDR1 and CDR2 (germline): LNHDA, SQIVND (reference sequence). The CDR3 DNA follows: TGTGCCAGTATTGGGGGTGCAGGGGGATTCTCTGGGGCCAACGTCCTGACTTTC. This translates into CASIGGAGGFSGANVLTF.

The chain carries TRBV7-9 and TRBJ2-3, with no clear D. The V end was cut by 4 bases, the J end by 6 bases, with 8 bases between. The CDR3 loop spans 12 amino acids. Germline assignment: CDR1 SEHNR and CDR2 FQNEAQ (reference sequence). CDR3 protein: CASSYSLDTQYF. The CDR3 coding sequence is TGTGCCAGCAGCTACAGTCTGGATACGCAGTATTTT.

This chain connects TRBV6-1 to TRBJ1-2, with unresolved D. Looked up from germline, CDR1 is MNHNS and CDR2 is SASEGT. The CDR3 is 14 amino acids. Trimming removed 1 base at V and 4 bases at J, with 10 bases between. CDR3 DNA: TGTGCCAGCAGTGAAGTCTTTGAAATCTATGGCTACACCTTC. Translation gives CASSEVFEIYGYTF.

The chain couples TRBV9 to TRBJ1-5; 7 bases agree with TRBD1. Germline V gene data show CDR1 as SGDLS and CDR2 as YYNGEE. With 4 bases clipped from V and 1 base from J, the junction kept 2 bases outside the gene matches. The CDR3 contains 14 residues. The chain's CDR3 is CASSTTGSNQPQHF. CDR3 in DNA: TGTGCCAGCAGCACGACAGGGAGCAATCAGCCCCAGCATTTT. Looking up the rest from reference TRBV9 and TRBJ1-5 gives the full variable domain: DSGVTQTPKHLITATGQRVTLRCSPRSGDLSVYWYQQSLDQGLQFLIQYYNGEERAKGNILERFSAQQFPDLHSELNLSSLELGDSALYFCASSTTGSNQPQHFGDGTRLSIL.

V is TRBV13 and J is TRBJ2-7, with D possibly matching TRBD1 (6 bases). Trimming removed 4 bases from V and 5 bases from J, with 18 bases in between. The CDR3 contains 15 residues. Germline V lookup: CDR1 PRHDT, CDR2 FYEKMQ (reference sequence). The CDR3 protein is CASSSQGSRWDEQYF. DNA of the CDR3: TGTGCCAGCAGCTCGCAGGGGAGTCGATGGGACGAGCAGTACTTC.

The chain couples TRBV6-2 or TRBV6-3 to TRBJ2-7, with a tentative D call TRBD2 (5 bases). Germline V CDR1 and CDR2: MNHEY, SVGEGT. The CDR3 spans 16 residues. V was clipped by 0 bases and J by 2 bases, with 14 bases between them. CDR3 sequence (DNA): TGTGCCAGCAGTTACTCTCCCAGCGGTCGACCCTACGAGCAGTACTTC. Translated, it gives CASSYSPSGRPYEQYF.

This chain connects TRBV30 to TRBJ2-1, with D unclear. The CDR3 has 13 residues. Germline V gives CDR1 GTSNPN, CDR2 SVGIG (reference sequence). The ends were cut back, 5 bases at V and 5 bases at J, with 13 bases in the middle. The CDR3 DNA reads TGTGCCTGGGCCCTCGCGTTAGACAATGAGCAGTTCTTC. Translated: CAWALALDNEQFF.

This chain connects TRBV10-3 to TRBJ2-3; 7 positions agree with TRBD2. Trimming took 3 bases from V and 6 from J; bases not matched to a gene: 12. Germline CDR1 reads ENHRY; CDR2 reads SYGVKD. CDR3 size: 16 residues. The CDR3 reads CAISDLPSGTLDTQYF. CDR3 coding DNA: TGTGCCATCAGTGACCTTCCTAGCGGAACTTTGGATACGCAGTATTTT.

The chain carries TRBV9 and TRBJ2-3; the D call may be TRBD1 or TRBD2 (5 bases each). The CDR3 is made up of 15 amino acids. CDR1 and CDR2 from the germline V gene are SGDLS and YYNGEE. Trimming stripped 2 bases from V and 4 bases from J, with 14 bases between. The CDR3 nucleotides read TGTGCCAGCAGCGTGAAACAAAAGGGACCAGATACGCAGTATTTT. It codes for CASSVKQKGPDTQYF.

V and J are TRBV7-9 and TRBJ2-1; a weak D match, TRBD2 (5 bases). CDR3 length: 15 amino acids. V lost 1 base and J 5 bases, leaving 12 bases between the germline ends. Germline V gives CDR1 SEHNR, CDR2 FQNEAQ (reference sequence). Here the CDR3 reads CASSLDIGLDNEQFF. For the CDR3, the DNA is TGTGCCAGCAGCTTAGATATCGGACTGGACAATGAGCAGTTCTTC.

The rearrangement links TRBV10-3 to TRBJ2-3, with 9 bases fitting TRBD2. CDR1 is ENHRY and CDR2 is SYGVKD in the germline V gene. The CDR3 has 20 amino acids. With V trimmed by 4 bases and J by 2 bases, 19 bases remained unmatched. CDR3 sequence (DNA): TGTGCCATCAGTGGAAGGTTGGCGGGAGGGCCGGAGATTTCCACAGATACGCAGTATTTT. Residues: CAISGRLAGGPEISTDTQYF.

The chain carries TRBV4-1 and TRBJ2-1, with D possibly TRBD2 on 6 matching bases. The germline CDR1 and CDR2 sequences are MGHRA and YSYEKL. V was cut by 1 base and J by 8 bases, with 12 bases left in between. This CDR3 region has 14 residues. CDR3 sequence reads: CASSQVSEGDEQFF. The CDR3 region has the DNA TGCGCCAGCAGCCAAGTTTCGGAGGGAGATGAGCAGTTCTTC.

The chain employs TRBV6-2 or TRBV6-3 and TRBJ2-7; D assignment may be TRBD1 or TRBD2 (5 bases each). The V end lost 7 bases, the J end lost 2 bases, and 18 bases lay between the germline ends. In germline, CDR1 is MNHEY, CDR2 SVGEGT. The CDR3 runs 15 residues. In DNA, the CDR3 is TGTGCCAGCACCCACTACAGACTGGGGGCCTACGAGCAGTACTTC. This sequence encodes CASTHYRLGAYEQYF.

The V and J genes are TRBV3-1 and TRBJ1-2; 9 bases are a match to TRBD1. V dropped 0 bases and J dropped 7; count of bases not matched to a gene: 6. The CDR3 loop spans 15 amino acids. Germline V lookup: CDR1 LGHDT, CDR2 YNNKEL (reference sequence). The CDR3 bases are TGTGCCAGCAGCCAAGACCCAACAGGGGGCGGTGGCTACACCTTC. Protein: CASSQDPTGGGGYTF.

The V and J genes are TRBV12-3 or TRBV12-4 and TRBJ2-1; D unclear. The CDR3 is made up of 13 amino acids. Deletions cut 3 bases from V and 4 bases from J, with 7 bases between. CDR3 in amino acids: CASSFSRYNEQFF. CDR3 DNA sequence: TGTGCCAGCAGTTTCTCGAGATACAATGAGCAGTTCTTC.